This entry describes one TCR beta chain. Its target is not known. In germline, CDR1 is SGHRS, CDR2 YFSETQ. Losses at the gene ends were 4 bases for V and 0 bases for J; bases not matched to a gene: 13. The CDR3 sequence is 17 residues long. This entry belongs to a study of Ad26.COV2.S vaccination and SARS-CoV-2 variants. At the level of the study: Intramuscularly, Ad26.COV2.S was given either once or twice, 56 days apart. General study findings and limits: Reported post-vaccination CD8+ and CD4+ T cell responses to spike showed substantial breadth.

The treatment denotes: around 19 received Ad26.COV2.S at low or high dose, single or two shots; roughly 5 received placebo; per-sample allocation not given. The samples date from day 63 after the first vaccine or placebo injection. Here immunoSEQ multiplex PCR was the method, and the copy in TCRdb shows in-frame clones only, minus some. The repertoire holds fewer than 900,000 clones, with about 90% as singletons. Sequencing was performed on peripheral blood, taken in a trial of Ad26.COV2.S vaccine versus placebo. This TCR was sampled from a person aged 18 to 59 who received the Ad26.COV2.S COVID-19 vaccine or a placebo. The chain couples TRBV5-1 to TRBJ2-7; TRBD2 aligns across 7 bases. The CDR3 protein is CASSLPPGLPFSYEQYF. Here the CDR3 DNA reads TGCGCCAGCAGCCTTCCCCCGGGACTACCTTTCTCCTACGAGCAGTACTTC.